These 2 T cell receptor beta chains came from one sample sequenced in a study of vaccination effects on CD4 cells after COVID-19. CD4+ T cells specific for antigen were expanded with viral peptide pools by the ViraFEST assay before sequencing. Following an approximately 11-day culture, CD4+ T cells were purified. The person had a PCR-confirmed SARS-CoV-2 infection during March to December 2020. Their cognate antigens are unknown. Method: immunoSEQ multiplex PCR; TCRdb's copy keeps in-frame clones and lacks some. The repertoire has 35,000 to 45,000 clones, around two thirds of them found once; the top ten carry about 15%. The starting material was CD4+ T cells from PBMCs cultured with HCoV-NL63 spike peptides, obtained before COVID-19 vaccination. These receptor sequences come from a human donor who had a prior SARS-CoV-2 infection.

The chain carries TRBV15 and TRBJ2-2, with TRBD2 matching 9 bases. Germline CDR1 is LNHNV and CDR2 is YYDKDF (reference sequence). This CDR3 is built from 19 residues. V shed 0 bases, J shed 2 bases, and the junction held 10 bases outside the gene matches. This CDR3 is CATSRDGRGSGRNTGELFF. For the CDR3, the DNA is TGTGCCACCAGCAGAGACGGCCGGGGTAGCGGGAGAAACACCGGGGAGCTGTTTTTT.

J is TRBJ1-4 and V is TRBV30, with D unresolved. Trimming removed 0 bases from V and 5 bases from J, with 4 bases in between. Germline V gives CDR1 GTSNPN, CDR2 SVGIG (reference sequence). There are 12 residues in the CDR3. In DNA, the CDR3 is TGTGCCTGGAGTGTACAGAATGAAAAACTGTTTTTT. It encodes CAWSVQNEKLFF.